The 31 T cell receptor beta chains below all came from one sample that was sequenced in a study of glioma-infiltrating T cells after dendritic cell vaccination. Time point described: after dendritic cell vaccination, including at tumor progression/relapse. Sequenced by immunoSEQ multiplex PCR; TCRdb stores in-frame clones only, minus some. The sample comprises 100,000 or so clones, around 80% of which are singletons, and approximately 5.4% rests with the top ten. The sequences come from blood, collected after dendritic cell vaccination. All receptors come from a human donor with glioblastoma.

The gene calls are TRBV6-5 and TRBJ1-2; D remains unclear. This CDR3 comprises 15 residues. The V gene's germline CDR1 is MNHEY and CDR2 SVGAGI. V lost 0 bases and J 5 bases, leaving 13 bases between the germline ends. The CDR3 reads CASSYSIAGSYGYTF. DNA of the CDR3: TGTGCCAGCAGTTACTCGATCGCAGGTTCTTATGGCTACACCTTC.

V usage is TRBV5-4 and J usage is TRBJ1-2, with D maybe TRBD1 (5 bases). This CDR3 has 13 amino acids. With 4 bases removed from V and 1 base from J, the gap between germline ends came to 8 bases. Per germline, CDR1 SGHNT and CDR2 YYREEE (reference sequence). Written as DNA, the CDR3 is TGTGCCAGCAGCCCCGACAGTAACTATGGCTACACCTTC. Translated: CASSPDSNYGYTF.

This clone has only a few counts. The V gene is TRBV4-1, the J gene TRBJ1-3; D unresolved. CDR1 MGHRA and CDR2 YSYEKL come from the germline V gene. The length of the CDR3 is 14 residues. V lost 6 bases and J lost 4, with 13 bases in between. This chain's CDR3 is CASSYGLTGNTIYF. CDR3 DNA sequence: TGCGCCAGCAGTTATGGGCTAACCGGAAACACCATATATTTT.

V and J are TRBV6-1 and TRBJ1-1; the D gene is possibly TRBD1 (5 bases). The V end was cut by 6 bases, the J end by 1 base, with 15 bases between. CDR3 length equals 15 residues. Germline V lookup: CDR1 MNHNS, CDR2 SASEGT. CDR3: CASRDSGAWNTEAFF. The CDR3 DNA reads TGTGCCAGCAGAGATAGTGGGGCATGGAACACTGAAGCTTTCTTT.

The CDR3 loop reads CASSLVLSGGGNEQFF. DNA of the CDR3: TGCGCCAGCAGCTTGGTCCTTAGCGGGGGTGGGAATGAGCAGTTCTTC. The chain couples TRBV5-1 to TRBJ2-1, with 9 bases fitting TRBD2. This CDR3 region has 16 residues. CDR1 is SGHRS and CDR2 is YFSETQ in the germline V gene. J lost 7 bases, V lost 0 bases, and 8 bases had no gene match.

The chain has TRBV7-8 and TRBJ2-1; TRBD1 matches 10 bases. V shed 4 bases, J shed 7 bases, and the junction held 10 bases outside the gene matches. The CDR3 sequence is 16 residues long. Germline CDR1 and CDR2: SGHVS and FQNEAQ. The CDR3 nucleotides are TGTGCCAGCAGCTCCCGAACAAGGACAGGGGGGAATGAGCAGTTCTTC. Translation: CASSSRTRTGGNEQFF.

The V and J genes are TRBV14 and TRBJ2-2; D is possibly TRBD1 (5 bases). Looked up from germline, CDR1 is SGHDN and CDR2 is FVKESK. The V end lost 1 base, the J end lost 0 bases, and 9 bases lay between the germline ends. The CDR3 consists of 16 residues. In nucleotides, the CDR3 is TGTGCCAGCAGCCAAGGACAGCCCGCGAACACCGGGGAGCTGTTTTTT. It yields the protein CASSQGQPANTGELFF.

The CDR3 DNA is TGTGCCAGCAGTTACTCGGGGCAGGGCGGCAATGAGCAGTTCTTC. Its translation is CASSYSGQGGNEQFF. The chain employs TRBV6-6 and TRBJ2-1; possibly TRBD1 for D (5 bases). Germline CDR1 is MNHNY and CDR2 is SVGAGI (reference sequence). Trimming stripped 0 bases from V and 6 bases from J, with 12 bases between. The CDR3 loop spans 15 amino acids.

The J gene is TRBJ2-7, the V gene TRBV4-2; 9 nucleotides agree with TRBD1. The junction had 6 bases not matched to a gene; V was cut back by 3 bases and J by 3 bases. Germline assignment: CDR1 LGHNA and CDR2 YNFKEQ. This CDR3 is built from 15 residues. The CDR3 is CASSQAGTGSYEQYF. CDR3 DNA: TGTGCCAGCAGCCAGGCCGGGACAGGGAGCTACGAGCAGTACTTC.

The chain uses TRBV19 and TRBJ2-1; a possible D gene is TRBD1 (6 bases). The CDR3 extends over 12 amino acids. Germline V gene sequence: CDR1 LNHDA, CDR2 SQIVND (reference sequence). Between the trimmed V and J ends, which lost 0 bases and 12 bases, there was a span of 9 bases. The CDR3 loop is CASSIEGAGQFF. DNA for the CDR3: TGTGCCAGTAGTATAGAGGGGGCCGGGCAGTTCTTC.

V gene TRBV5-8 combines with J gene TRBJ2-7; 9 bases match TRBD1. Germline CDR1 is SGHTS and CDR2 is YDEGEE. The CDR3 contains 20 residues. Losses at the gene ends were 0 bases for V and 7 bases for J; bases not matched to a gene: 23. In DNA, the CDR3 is TGTGCCAGCAGCTTGGCGGGACAGGGTCTTATGAGTCCCCAGCTATCTGAGCAGTACTTC. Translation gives CASSLAGQGLMSPQLSEQYF. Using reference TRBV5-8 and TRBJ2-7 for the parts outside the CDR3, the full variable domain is EAGVTQSPTHLIKTRGQQATLRCSPISGHTSVYWYQQALGLGLQFLLWYDEGEERNRGNFPPRFSGRQFPNYSSELNVNALELEDSALYLCASSLAGQGLMSPQLSEQYFGPGTRLTVT.

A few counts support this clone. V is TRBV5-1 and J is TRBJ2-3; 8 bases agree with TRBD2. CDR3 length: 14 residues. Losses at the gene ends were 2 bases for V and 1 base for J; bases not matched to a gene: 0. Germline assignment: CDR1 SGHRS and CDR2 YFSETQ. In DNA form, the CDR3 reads TGCGCCAGCAGCTTAGCGGGGGGCACAGATACGCAGTATTTT. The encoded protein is CASSLAGGTDTQYF.

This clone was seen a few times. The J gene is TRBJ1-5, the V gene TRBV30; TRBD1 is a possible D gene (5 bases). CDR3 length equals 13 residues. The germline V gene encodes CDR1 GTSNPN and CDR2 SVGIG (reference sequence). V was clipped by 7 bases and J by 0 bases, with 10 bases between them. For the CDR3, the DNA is TGTGCCTTCGACAGTAGTAGCAATCAGCCCCAGCATTTT. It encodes CAFDSSSNQPQHF.

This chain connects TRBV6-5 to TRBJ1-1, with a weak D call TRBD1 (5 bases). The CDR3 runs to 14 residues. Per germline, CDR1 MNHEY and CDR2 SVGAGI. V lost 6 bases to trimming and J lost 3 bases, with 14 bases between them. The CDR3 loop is CASRRRGWDTEAFF. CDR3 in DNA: TGTGCCAGCAGGAGGAGGGGATGGGACACTGAAGCTTTCTTT.

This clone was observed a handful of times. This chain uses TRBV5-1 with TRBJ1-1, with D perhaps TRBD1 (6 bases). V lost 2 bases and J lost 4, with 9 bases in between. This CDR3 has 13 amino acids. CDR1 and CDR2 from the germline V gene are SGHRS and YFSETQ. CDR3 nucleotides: TGCGCCAGCAGCTTTCAGGGGCTCACTGAAGCTTTCTTT. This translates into CASSFQGLTEAFF.

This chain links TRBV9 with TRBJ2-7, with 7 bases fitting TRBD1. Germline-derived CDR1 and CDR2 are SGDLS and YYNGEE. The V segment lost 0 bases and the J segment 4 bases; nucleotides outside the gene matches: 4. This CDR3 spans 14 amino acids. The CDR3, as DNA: TGTGCCAGCAGCGTAGACAGGGGCAGGTACGAGCAGTACTTC. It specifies CASSVDRGRYEQYF.

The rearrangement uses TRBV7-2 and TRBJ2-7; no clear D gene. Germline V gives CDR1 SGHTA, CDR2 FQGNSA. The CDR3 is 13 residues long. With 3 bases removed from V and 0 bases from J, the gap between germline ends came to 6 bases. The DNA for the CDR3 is TGTGCCAGCAGCTTGGTCAGCTCCTACGAGCAGTACTTC. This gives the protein CASSLVSSYEQYF.

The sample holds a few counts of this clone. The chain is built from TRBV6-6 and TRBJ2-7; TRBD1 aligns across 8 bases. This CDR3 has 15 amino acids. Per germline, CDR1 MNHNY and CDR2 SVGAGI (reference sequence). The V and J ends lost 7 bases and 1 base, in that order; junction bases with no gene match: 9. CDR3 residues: CASKQGDRSSYEQYF. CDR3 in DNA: TGTGCCAGCAAACAGGGGGACAGGTCATCCTACGAGCAGTACTTC.

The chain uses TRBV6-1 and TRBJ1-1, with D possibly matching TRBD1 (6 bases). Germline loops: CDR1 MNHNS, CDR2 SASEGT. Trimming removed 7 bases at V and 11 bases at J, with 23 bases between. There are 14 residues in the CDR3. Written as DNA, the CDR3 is TGTGCCAGCATATGGGACACCACTGCCCCCCTGGCTTTCTTT. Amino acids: CASIWDTTAPLAFF.

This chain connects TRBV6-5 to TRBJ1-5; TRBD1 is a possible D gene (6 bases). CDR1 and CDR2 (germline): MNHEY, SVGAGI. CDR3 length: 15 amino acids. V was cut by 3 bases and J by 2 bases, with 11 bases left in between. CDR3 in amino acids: CASSYLPGGNQPQHF. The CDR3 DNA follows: TGTGCCAGCAGTTATCTCCCAGGGGGCAATCAGCCCCAGCATTTT.

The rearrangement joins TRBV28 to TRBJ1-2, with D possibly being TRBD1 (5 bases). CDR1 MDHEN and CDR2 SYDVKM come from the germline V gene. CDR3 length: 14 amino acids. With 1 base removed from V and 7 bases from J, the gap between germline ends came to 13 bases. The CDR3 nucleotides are TGTGCCAGCAGTTTATCGTCTGGGGCCTCTGGCTACACCTTC. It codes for CASSLSSGASGYTF.

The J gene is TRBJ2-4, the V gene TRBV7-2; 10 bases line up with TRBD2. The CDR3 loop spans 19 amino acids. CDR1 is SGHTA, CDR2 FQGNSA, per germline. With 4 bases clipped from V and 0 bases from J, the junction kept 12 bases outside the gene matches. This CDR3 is CASSSTAWPSGRAKNIQYF. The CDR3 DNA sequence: TGTGCCAGCAGCTCAACCGCGTGGCCTAGCGGGAGAGCCAAAAACATTCAGTACTTC.

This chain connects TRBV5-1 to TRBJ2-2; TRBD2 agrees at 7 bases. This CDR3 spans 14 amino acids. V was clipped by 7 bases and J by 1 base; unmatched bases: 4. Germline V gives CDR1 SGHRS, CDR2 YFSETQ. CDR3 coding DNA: TGCGCCAGCCGGCTAGCGGTGAACACCGGGGAGCTGTTTTTT. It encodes CASRLAVNTGELFF.

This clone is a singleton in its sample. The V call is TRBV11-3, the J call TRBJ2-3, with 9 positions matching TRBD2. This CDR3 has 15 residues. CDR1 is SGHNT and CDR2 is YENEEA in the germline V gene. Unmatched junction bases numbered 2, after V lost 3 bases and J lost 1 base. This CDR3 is CASSFLAGRTDTQYF. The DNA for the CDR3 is TGTGCCAGCAGCTTCCTAGCGGGGCGCACAGATACGCAGTATTTT.

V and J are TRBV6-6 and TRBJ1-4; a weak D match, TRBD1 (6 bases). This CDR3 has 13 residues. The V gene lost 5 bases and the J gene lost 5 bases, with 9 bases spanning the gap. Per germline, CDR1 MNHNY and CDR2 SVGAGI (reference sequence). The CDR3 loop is CASSSQGNEKLFF. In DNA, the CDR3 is TGTGCCAGCAGTAGCCAGGGGAATGAAAAACTGTTTTTT.

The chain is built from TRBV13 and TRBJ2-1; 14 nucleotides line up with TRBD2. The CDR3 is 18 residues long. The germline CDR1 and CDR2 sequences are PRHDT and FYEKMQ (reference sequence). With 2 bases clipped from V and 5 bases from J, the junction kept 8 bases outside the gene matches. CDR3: CASSLRPRLAGGNNEQFF. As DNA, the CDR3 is TGTGCCAGCAGCTTAAGGCCACGACTAGCGGGAGGGAACAATGAGCAGTTCTTC.

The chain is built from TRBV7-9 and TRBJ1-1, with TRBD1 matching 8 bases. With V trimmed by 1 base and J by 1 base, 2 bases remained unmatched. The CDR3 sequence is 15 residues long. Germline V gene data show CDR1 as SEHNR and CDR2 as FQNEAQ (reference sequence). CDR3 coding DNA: TGTGCCAGCAGCTTAGAAGGGACAGGGAACACTGAAGCTTTCTTT. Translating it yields CASSLEGTGNTEAFF.

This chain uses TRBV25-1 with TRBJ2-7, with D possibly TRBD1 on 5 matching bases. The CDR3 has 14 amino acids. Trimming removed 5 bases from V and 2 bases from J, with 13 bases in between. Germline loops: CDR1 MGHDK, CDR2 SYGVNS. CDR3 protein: CASSRSKGAYEQYF. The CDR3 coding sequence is TGTGCCAGCAGTCGGAGTAAAGGGGCCTACGAGCAGTACTTC.

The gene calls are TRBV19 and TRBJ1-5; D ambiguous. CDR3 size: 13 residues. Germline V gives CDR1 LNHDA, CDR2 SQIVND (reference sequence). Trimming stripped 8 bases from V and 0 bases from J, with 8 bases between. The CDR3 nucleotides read TGTGCCAGTCGGGATTATAGCAATCAGCCCCAGCATTTT. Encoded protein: CASRDYSNQPQHF.

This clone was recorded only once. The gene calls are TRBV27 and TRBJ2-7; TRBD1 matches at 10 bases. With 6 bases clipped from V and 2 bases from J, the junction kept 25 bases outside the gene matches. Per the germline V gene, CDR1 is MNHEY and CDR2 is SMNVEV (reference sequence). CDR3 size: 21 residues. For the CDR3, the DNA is TGTGCCAGCAGCACCTTAAGGGGGACCGGGACAGGGGCTTTTACGACCTACGAGCAGTACTTC. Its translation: CASSTLRGTGTGAFTTYEQYF.

In DNA, the CDR3 is TGTGCCAGTAGTATATTGGAGGGGTCCGGCAATCAGCCCCAGCATTTT. It is translated as CASSILEGSGNQPQHF. The chain employs TRBV19 and TRBJ1-5; TRBD1 is a possible D gene (5 bases). The CDR3 is 16 residues long. The V gene's germline CDR1 is LNHDA and CDR2 SQIVND (reference sequence). The V and J ends lost 2 bases and 2 bases respectively, with 13 bases between them. The variable domain in full, completed from reference TRBV19 and TRBJ1-5, reads DGGITQSPKYLFRKEGQNVTLSCEQNLNHDAMYWYRQDPGQGLRLIYYSQIVNDFQKGDIAEGYSVSREKKESFPLTVTSAQKNPTAFYLCASSILEGSGNQPQHFGDGTRLSIL.